This T cell receptor beta chain appears in the sequencing data of a study of shared clonotypes between healthy human individuals (TCRdb year 2020). Broadly, across the study: The cohort comprised two women and a few men aged 18 to 49 years. For each donor, CD4 naive and CD4 memory were each run on three plates, CD8 naive on two plates, and CD8 memory on one plate. To estimate repertoire size and how much clonotypes are shared between individuals, the study performed deep sequencing of blood TCR repertoires from about 5 healthy adults. To increase sequencing depth and limit assay-specific biases, different laboratories used diverse techniques to prepare libraries and sequence TCR repertoires. Between about 0.9 and 10 billion PBMCs per donor were obtained by leukapheresis.

Using the deep immunoSEQ assay, multiplex PCR amplified TCR CDR3 regions from genomic DNA. Genomic DNA extracted from each cell subset was distributed evenly over all wells of several immunoSEQ 96-well plates, and each plate served as one replicate. Each replicate PCR for sorted subsets received about 0.2 ug genomic DNA, equal to tens of thousands of T cell genomes. Purified libraries were measured with a Qubit 3.0 fluorometer, size-checked on a Bioanalyzer 2100, and measured again with the KAPA Library Quantification kit. Every immunoSEQ 96-well plate was sequenced on a separate single-read 150-cycle Illumina NextSeq 550 flow cell. The original methods were these. Because the immunoSEQ output held only junctional sequences and lacked quality scores, the filtering could not match the filtering applied to full-length reads. To assign V/J genes and CDR3, sequences were annotated using PyIR, a Python wrapper for IgBLAST v1.9, with IMGT germline references. Reads with weak V/J assignments (E-value above 1e-6), missing CDR3, stop codons, out-of-frame junctions, or ambiguous translated residues were removed. A V3J clonotype was defined by an identical inferred V gene, J gene, and CDR3 amino acid sequence. The percentage overlap between two repertoires was calculated by dividing the number of shared unique clonotypes by the size of the smaller repertoire. RTK rarefaction, the Chao1 estimator, and Recon v2.1 estimates of unobserved clonotypes were used to assess repertoire richness. OLGA was used to compute generation probabilities for all TCRbeta clonotypes that the gDNA method yielded from four donors. TCRdb limited this immuneACCESS table to in-frame rearrangements with V and J called. A share of clones is missing; checked studies link under half to unresolved V genes, and the rest is unexplained. The V and J calls and clone size are taken from that table; D and trimming were inferred from the DNA. This sample comprises 950,000 to 1,100,000 clones, 70% to 80% of them detected only once. Of the sample, 0.55% to 0.7% falls within the top ten clones.

Compared with germline, V lacks 5 bases and J lacks 8 bases; bases without a gene match: 3. From cysteine to phenylalanine, the CDR3 is 15 amino acids long. Only CDR3 DNA is held: 45 bases, read in frame from base 1. CDR1 and CDR2, per the germline V gene, are SGHTA and FQGTGA. The donors were healthy, HIV-negative adults who had no recently reported acute infections or vaccinations. Every donor was a Caucasian adult living in Nashville, Tennessee, USA. CD4+ T cells were enriched by magnetic negative selection; naive cells were then positively selected on CD45RA, and the negative fraction formed the memory subset. Blood was collected by leukapheresis, and PBMCs were isolated by Ficoll-Histopaque density gradient centrifugation and then cryopreserved in liquid nitrogen vapor phase. Analytical flow cytometry was used to check the purity and quantity of each magnetically sorted T cell population. Genomic DNA was isolated from each sorted fraction and quantified by UV absorbance on a Nanodrop 2000c.

Overall study outcomes, separate from this receptor: Because the study included a small number of donors, the genetic and exposure-history diversity represented was limited. Sharing across four donors was observed for about 4.8% of naive CD4, about 4% of naive CD8, over 2% of memory CD4, and 0.4% of memory CD8 clonotypes. Clonotypes shared by all four sorted-subset donors showed higher generation probabilities than non-shared clonotypes. Pairwise subsampling led to the expectation that sequencing depth would affect the degree of clonotype sharing among donors. Incomplete sequencing was indicated by rarefaction of sorted-subset datasets, despite the large sequencing depth. Larger estimated clonotype richness was generally found for naive subsets than for memory subsets. Only blood was sampled, and tissue TCR repertoires likely differ from those in blood.

About this clone: The specificity of this receptor is unknown. The record has no base qualities; no much larger clone is one base away.

The sequence derives from a man between 18 and 35 years old in good health. Some clones in this sample may be carry-over from other donors' samples. The chain uses TRBV7-3 and TRBJ2-4; 16 bases in between match TRBD2. Sample: memory CD4+ T cells from PBMCs. Per the publication, the cell subset or site label means: CD45RA-negative fraction. The CDR3 reads as follows: CASSLGTSGRDIQYF. The base sequence is TGTGCCAGCAGCCTGGGGACTAGCGGGAGGGACATTCAGTACTTC.